Listed here are 21 T cell receptor beta chains from one sample, sequenced in a study of beta chain features in type 1 diabetes. Investigators reverse transcribed all isolated RNA, so they sequenced expressed TCRB transcripts. The method was immunoSEQ multiplex PCR; TCRdb's version includes in-frame clones alone and lacks a portion of them. There are over 65,000 clones in the sample; roughly 34% occur only once, and 0.4% to 0.55% lies in the top ten. The sequenced material came from stem cell memory CD4+ T cells from blood. Receptors originate from a woman between 18 and 30 years old in good health.

V and J are TRBV5-1 and TRBJ2-5, with 8 bases aligning to TRBD1. V gave up 4 bases and J gave up 1 base; unmatched junction bases: 9. Germline CDR1 reads SGHRS; CDR2 reads YFSETQ. The CDR3 runs to 16 residues. The CDR3 protein is CASSGIQGGPQETQYF. For the CDR3, the DNA is TGCGCCAGCAGCGGAATACAGGGGGGCCCCCAAGAGACCCAGTACTTC.

The chain links TRBV15 to TRBJ2-1; 12 bases fit TRBD2. CDR1 and CDR2 (germline): LNHNV, YYDKDF (reference sequence). With V trimmed by 5 bases and J by 4 bases, 6 bases remained unmatched. This CDR3 comprises 16 residues. The CDR3 DNA reads TGTGCCACCAGCCCTCCCGGGACTAGCGGGTACAATGAGCAGTTCTTC. This codes for CATSPPGTSGYNEQFF.

This clone turned up a few times. The chain combines TRBV9 with TRBJ1-4, with D perhaps TRBD1 (5 bases). The germline gives CDR1 SGDLS, CDR2 YYNGEE. Between the trimmed V and J ends, which lost 0 bases and 8 bases, there was a span of 14 bases. The CDR3 extends over 15 amino acids. CDR3: CASSVGGRADEKLFF. The CDR3, as DNA: TGTGCCAGCAGCGTAGGGGGCCGGGCTGACGAAAAACTGTTTTTT.

This clone was detected only a few times. The gene calls are TRBV2 and TRBJ2-5, with 9 bases that match TRBD1. Per the germline V gene, CDR1 is SNHLY and CDR2 is FYNNEI. Trimming at V came to 6 bases and at J to 4 bases, leaving 6 bases not matched to a gene. The CDR3 covers 14 residues. For the CDR3, the DNA is TGTGCCAGCAGGGACCCGACAGGGGGAGAGACCCAGTACTTC. Residues: CASRDPTGGETQYF.

V and J are TRBV18 and TRBJ2-1, with a weak D call TRBD1 (5 bases). The ends were cut back, 0 bases at V and 3 bases at J, with 9 bases in the middle. The CDR3 covers 15 residues. CDR1 is KGHSH, CDR2 LQKENI, per germline. The CDR3 nucleotides read TGTGCCAGCTCACCACCGGCAGGGATCTACAATGAGCAGTTCTTC. Translation gives CASSPPAGIYNEQFF.

V gene TRBV7-3 combines with J gene TRBJ2-6, with TRBD2 matching over 8 bases. V lost 2 bases, J lost 0 bases, and 6 bases stayed unmatched. The CDR3 has 18 amino acids. CDR1 and CDR2 from the germline V gene are SGHTA and FQGTGA. The CDR3 DNA reads as TGTGCCAGCAGCTTAGTCTCTAGCGGGTCCTCTGGGGCCAACGTCCTGACTTTC. This encodes CASSLVSSGSSGANVLTF.

The chain combines TRBV6-1 with TRBJ1-5, with a tentative D call TRBD1 (6 bases). CDR1 and CDR2 (germline): MNHNS, SASEGT. Trimming left V 8 bases short and J 2 bases short, with 13 bases between. The CDR3 runs to 14 residues. The chain's CDR3 is CASWGGRGNQPQHF. CDR3 sequence (DNA): TGTGCCAGCTGGGGGGGCAGAGGCAATCAGCCCCAGCATTTT.

The chain carries TRBV6-5 and TRBJ2-3; TRBD2 matches 9 bases. With 6 bases clipped from V and 6 bases from J, the junction kept 10 bases outside the gene matches. Germline-derived CDR1 and CDR2 are MNHEY and SVGAGI. The CDR3 covers 15 residues. The CDR3, as DNA: TGTGCCAGCAGCCCCCGGAGCAGCGGGGGGGATACGCAGTATTTT. Protein: CASSPRSSGGDTQYF.

This chain links TRBV4-2 with TRBJ2-1; D is undetermined. The germline V and J ends were trimmed by 2 bases and 0 bases, with 14 bases remaining between them. The CDR3 loop spans 17 amino acids. Germline V gene lookup returns CDR1 LGHNA and CDR2 YNFKEQ. The CDR3, as DNA: TGTGCCAGCAGCCAACAGGCAGCTCAAAGCTCCTACAATGAGCAGTTCTTC. Translation: CASSQQAAQSSYNEQFF.

This chain links TRBV6-5 with TRBJ1-2; TRBD1 matches at 8 bases. Germline V gene data show CDR1 as MNHEY and CDR2 as SVGAGI. This CDR3 region has 15 residues. With V trimmed by 4 bases and J by 0 bases, 4 bases remained unmatched. CDR3 amino acids: CASSWTGQPNYGYTF. The DNA for the CDR3 is TGTGCCAGCAGTTGGACAGGGCAACCTAACTATGGCTACACCTTC.

V and J are TRBV6-6 and TRBJ2-7; the D gene is possibly TRBD2 (6 bases). The CDR3 extends over 15 amino acids. V lost 0 bases and J lost 5, with 14 bases in between. Germline lookup yields CDR1 MNHNY and CDR2 SVGAGI (reference sequence). CDR3 nucleotide sequence: TGTGCCAGCAGTTACTCCAGTAACGGGAGAGACGAGCAGTACTTC. This codes for CASSYSSNGRDEQYF.

This clone showed up just once. V and J are TRBV7-2 and TRBJ2-5, with 8 bases lining up with TRBD2. The CDR3 consists of 15 residues. The V gene end was trimmed by 3 bases and the J gene end by 5 bases; junction bases not matched to a gene: 8. CDR1 and CDR2 from the germline V gene are SGHTA and FQGNSA. The CDR3 here is CASSLGGGLGETQYF. CDR3 sequence (DNA): TGTGCCAGCAGCTTGGGCGGGGGGCTGGGGGAGACCCAGTACTTC.

The chain combines TRBV5-6 with TRBJ2-7; TRBD2 is a possible D gene (6 bases). Germline lookup yields CDR1 SGHDT and CDR2 YYEEEE. The CDR3 runs to 15 residues. Trimming cost V 2 bases and J 0 bases, with 12 bases left between them. CDR3 nucleotide sequence: TGTGCCAGCAGCTTTCATGGGGGGAACTCCTACGAGCAGTACTTC. Its protein is CASSFHGGNSYEQYF.

J is TRBJ2-3 and V is TRBV30; 7 nucleotides match TRBD1. The CDR3 extends over 15 amino acids. J was trimmed by 0 bases and V by 4 bases; bases with no gene match: 7. Per germline, CDR1 GTSNPN and CDR2 SVGIG (reference sequence). Here the CDR3 reads CAWTRTGSSTDTQYF. CDR3 DNA sequence: TGTGCCTGGACCCGGACAGGATCGAGCACAGATACGCAGTATTTT.

This chain links TRBV5-1 with TRBJ2-7; TRBD1 aligns across 8 bases. This CDR3 has 15 residues. V gave up 2 bases and J gave up 1 base; unmatched junction bases: 5. Per germline, CDR1 SGHRS and CDR2 YFSETQ. CDR3 amino acids: CASSFVTGVSYEQYF. The CDR3 DNA reads TGCGCCAGCAGCTTTGTGACAGGGGTTTCCTACGAGCAGTACTTC.

This chain connects TRBV5-1 to TRBJ2-5; TRBD2 is a possible D gene (6 bases). The J call may not be correct, given that the DNA end is closer to TRBJ2-7. In germline, CDR1 is SGHRS, CDR2 YFSETQ. There are 15 residues in the CDR3. This CDR3 reads CASSPDGGGVGEQYF. The CDR3 DNA is TGCGCCAGCAGCCCGGATGGGGGAGGCGTCGGCGAGCAGTACTTC.

The chain employs TRBV11-2 and TRBJ1-3; 9 nucleotides align to TRBD1. The germline V gene encodes CDR1 SGHAT and CDR2 FQNNGV. This CDR3 has 14 residues. J lost 6 bases, V lost 4 bases, and 4 bases had no gene match. CDR3 residues: CASSSGQGLNTIYF. The CDR3 bases are TGTGCCAGCAGCTCGGGACAGGGACTAAACACCATATATTTT.

The chain links TRBV7-9 to TRBJ2-7, with 13 bases matching TRBD2. V trimming: 3 bases; J trimming: 5 bases; junction bases outside the gene matches: 7. Germline CDR1 and CDR2: SEHNR and FQNEAQ (reference sequence). The CDR3 runs 16 residues. The CDR3 DNA is TGTGCCAGCAGCTTCGGACTAGCGGGAGTAAAGGACGAGCAGTACTTC. Residues: CASSFGLAGVKDEQYF. The full variable domain, in which reference TRBV7-9 and TRBJ2-7 provide the parts outside the CDR3, is DTGVSQNPRHKITKRGQNVTFRCDPISEHNRLYWYRQTLGQGPEFLTYFQNEAQLEKSRLLSDRFSAERPKGSFSTLEIQRTEQGDSAMYLCASSFGLAGVKDEQYFGPGTRLTVT.

In its sample, this clone was seen a few times. CDR3 residues: CASSSGRNTIYF. The CDR3 bases are TGTGCCAGCAGCTCGGGGAGAAACACCATATATTTT. The gene calls are TRBV7-8 and TRBJ1-3; no clear D gene. V gave up 4 bases and J gave up 5 bases, with 6 bases separating them. The CDR3 length is 12 residues. CDR1 is SGHVS, CDR2 FQNEAQ, per germline. Looking up the rest from reference TRBV7-8 and TRBJ1-3 gives the full variable domain: GAGVSQSPRYKVAKRGQDVALRCDPISGHVSLFWYQQALGQGPEFLTYFQNEAQLDKSGLPSDRFFAERPEGSVSTLKIQRTQQEDSAVYLCASSSGRNTIYFGEGSWLTVV.

The table lists this clone with a few counts. This rearrangement joins TRBV7-2 to TRBJ2-3; the D is unclear. CDR1 and CDR2 from the germline V gene are SGHTA and FQGNSA. CDR3 length equals 12 residues. Trimming shortened V by 1 base and J by 7 bases, and 6 bases separated the two germline ends. The CDR3 loop is CASSLERNTQYF. Written as DNA, the CDR3 is TGTGCCAGCAGCTTAGAGAGGAATACGCAGTATTTT.

The J gene is TRBJ1-4, the V gene TRBV6-6, with TRBD1 identical over 11 bases. In germline, CDR1 is MNHNY, CDR2 SVGAGI (reference sequence). V was clipped by 6 bases and J by 12 bases; unmatched bases: 6. The CDR3 contains 13 residues. The CDR3 coding sequence is TGTGCCAGCAGCTGGGACAGGGGGGGAGAACTGTTTTTT. It yields the protein CASSWDRGGELFF.